Following are 14 T cell receptor beta chains from one sample sequenced in a study of radiation and T cells in renal cell carcinoma. Time point specified: blood 2 weeks post-SBRT. Treatment here: 15 Gy SBRT to primary tumor, nephrectomy 4 weeks later. The assay was immunoSEQ multiplex PCR, and TCRdb's table has in-frame clones only and misses some. The table has some 150,000 clones, approximately 90% seen once. Sequenced here: blood, sampled from a patient whose treatment included radiotherapy and nephrectomy. These receptors originate from a woman in her forties or fifties with renal cell carcinoma.

The chain carries TRBV2 and TRBJ1-1, with D maybe TRBD1 (5 bases). CDR3 size: 14 residues. Trimming cost V 6 bases and J 5 bases, with 16 bases left between them. CDR1 and CDR2 from the germline V gene are SNHLY and FYNNEI. The CDR3 DNA is TGTGCCAGCAGCGACCCGGGGGTTCGAACTGAAGCTTTCTTT. This translates into CASSDPGVRTEAFF.

This chain links TRBV7-6 with TRBJ2-5; no definite D call. Germline-derived CDR1 and CDR2 are SGHVS and FNYEAQ. The CDR3 sequence is 11 residues long. V was cut by 4 bases and J by 5 bases, with 5 bases left in between. The CDR3 here is CASSSTETQYF. CDR3 coding DNA: TGTGCCAGCAGCTCCACGGAGACCCAGTACTTC.

This chain joins TRBV10-3 and TRBJ2-3; no firm D call. Looked up from germline, CDR1 is ENHRY and CDR2 is SYGVKD. This CDR3 has 14 residues. V lost 6 bases and J 1 base, leaving 11 bases between the germline ends. The CDR3 is CAISSPSGTDTQYF. In nucleotides, the CDR3 is TGTGCCATCAGCTCCCCATCCGGCACAGATACGCAGTATTTT.

V and J are TRBV29-1 and TRBJ1-1; 10 bases align to TRBD1. Germline values: CDR1 SQVTM, CDR2 ANQGSEA. The CDR3 contains 13 residues. The ends lost 6 bases at V and 4 bases at J; junction bases unmatched: 5. CDR3 residues: CSVDRGLGTEAFF. CDR3 sequence (DNA): TGCAGCGTCGACAGGGGGCTGGGCACTGAAGCTTTCTTT.

The gene calls are TRBV7-6 and TRBJ2-7; 8 nucleotides line up with TRBD1. V lost 5 bases to trimming and J lost 6 bases; unmatched junction nucleotides: 6. This CDR3 comprises 13 residues. The germline V gene encodes CDR1 SGHVS and CDR2 FNYEAQ. CDR3 in amino acids: CASSTQTGGEQYF. The CDR3 region has the DNA TGTGCCAGCAGCACCCAAACAGGGGGCGAGCAGTACTTC.

The V call is TRBV18, the J call TRBJ1-1; TRBD1 matches at 9 bases. Germline-derived CDR1 and CDR2 are KGHSH and LQKENI. V gave up 1 base and J gave up 1 base; unmatched junction bases: 1. This CDR3 contains 15 residues. The CDR3 nucleotides read TGTGCCAGCTCACCACGGACAGGGGAGAACACTGAAGCTTTCTTT. Amino acid sequence: CASSPRTGENTEAFF.

The V and J genes are TRBV11-2 and TRBJ2-1, with TRBD1 matching 9 bases. Trimming at V came to 4 bases and at J to 5 bases, leaving 6 bases not matched to a gene. Germline CDR1 SGHAT, CDR2 FQNNGV. The CDR3 consists of 15 residues. The CDR3: CASSSTGTGNNEQFF. CDR3 sequence (DNA): TGTGCCAGCAGCTCAACCGGGACAGGGAACAATGAGCAGTTCTTC.

CDR3: CASTGSPNTGELFF. CDR3 sequence (DNA): TGTGCCAGTACGGGGTCCCCGAACACCGGGGAGCTGTTTTTT. The V gene is TRBV11-3, the J gene TRBJ2-2; possibly TRBD2 for D (5 bases). V lost 9 bases and J 0 bases, leaving 11 bases between the germline ends. The CDR3 extends over 14 amino acids. The germline V gene has CDR1 SGHNT and CDR2 YENEEA.

This clone was seen only a few times. Other DNA sequences within the sample encode an identical CDR3. The gene calls are TRBV28 and TRBJ2-4; the D is unclear. Germline CDR1 and CDR2: MDHEN and SYDVKM. This CDR3 has 12 amino acids. V was cut by 8 bases and J by 0 bases, with 5 bases left in between. The chain's CDR3 is CASRKAKNIQYF. In DNA, the CDR3 is TGTGCCAGCCGTAAAGCCAAAAACATTCAGTACTTC.

V is TRBV4-1 and J is TRBJ1-1; D remains unclear. The CDR3 consists of 16 residues. Trimming removed 4 bases at V and 4 bases at J, with 19 bases between. Germline V gene sequence: CDR1 MGHRA, CDR2 YSYEKL. The CDR3: CASSPYFDPRGTEAFF. Here the CDR3 DNA reads TGCGCCAGCAGCCCTTACTTTGACCCACGGGGCACTGAAGCTTTCTTT.

The chain is built from TRBV7-2 and TRBJ2-5, with a weak D call TRBD2 (6 bases). CDR3 length equals 15 residues. Trimming pared 8 bases from V and 9 bases from J, leaving 25 bases between. Germline V gives CDR1 SGHTA, CDR2 FQGNSA. CDR3 nucleotides: TGTGCCAGCTCCTCTGGGGGTTGGAGGGGAACCCCCCAGTACTTC. Amino acid sequence: CASSSGGWRGTPQYF. The variable domain in full, completed from reference TRBV7-2 and TRBJ2-5, reads GAGVSQSPSNKVTEKGKDVELRCDPISGHTALYWYRQSLGQGLEFLIYFQGNSAPDKSGLPSDRFSAERTGGSVSTLTIQRTQQEDSAVYLCASSSGGWRGTPQYFGPGTRLLVL.

V and J are TRBV4-2 and TRBJ1-5, with TRBD1 matching 7 bases. CDR3 length equals 20 residues. CDR1 LGHNA and CDR2 YNFKEQ come from the germline V gene. J was trimmed by 2 bases and V by 1 base; bases with no gene match: 17. The CDR3 loop reads CASSQVIRAGGHGGNQPQHF. DNA for the CDR3: TGTGCCAGCAGCCAAGTAATCCGAGCAGGGGGGCATGGGGGCAATCAGCCCCAGCATTTT.

This clone has only a few counts. The chain links TRBV4-3 to TRBJ1-2; D not resolved. The CDR3 is 15 residues long. Trimming took off 1 base at V and 8 bases at J, with 17 bases between the two ends. Germline loops: CDR1 LGHNA, CDR2 YSLEER. This chain's CDR3 is CASSQGYTVPGGYTF. CDR3 nucleotides: TGCGCCAGCAGCCAAGGCTACACTGTGCCGGGGGGCTACACCTTC.

The chain joins TRBV13 to TRBJ2-3; TRBD2 matches at 12 bases. CDR1 and CDR2 from the germline V gene are PRHDT and FYEKMQ (reference sequence). V lost 5 bases, J lost 4 bases, and 16 bases stayed unmatched. The CDR3 runs to 19 residues. DNA of the CDR3: TGTGCCAGCAGCAAGGCGACTAGCGGGGGCTTCCGGTATCCAGATACGCAGTATTTT. Translated, it gives CASSKATSGGFRYPDTQYF.